Sequencing of this T cell receptor beta chain was carried out in a study of T cells in Graves' hyperthyroidism and ophthalmopathy. Amplification of TCR beta CDR3 regions used RNA as the template. HTBI primers were employed in a first-round RT-PCR of the TCR CDR3. TCRdb re-called the multiplex PCR reads through MiXCR, storing one row per CDR3 protein. The sample lists around 350,000 distinct CDR3 sequences, about 19% occurring once. Unmatched junction bases numbered 11, after V lost 3 bases and J lost 7 bases. The CDR3 contains 14 residues. Germline CDR1 reads GTSNPN; CDR2 reads SVGIG (reference sequence). This clonotype occurred many times. The antigen is undetermined. Study results and limitations: The majority of expanded thyroid clonotypes above 0.001 also appeared in blood. Ophthalmopathy was told apart from stable hyperthyroidism by a 13 V-J model.

Each patient was aged 18 to 65 and had newly diagnosed hyperthyroidism of under 2 months' duration. This receptor was obtained from a woman aged 18-30 years with Graves' hyperthyroidism. V is TRBV30 and J is TRBJ2-7, with 8 bases aligning to TRBD1. Sequenced input: blood. The CDR3 nucleotides read TGTGCCTGGAGGGCTCCAGGGGGCTTATGGGAGCAGTACTTC. This encodes CAWRAPGGLWEQYF.